Listed here are 4 T cell receptor beta chains from one sample, sequenced in a study of cytomegalovirus exposure and HLA in healthy donors. A multiplex PCR was run with 60 Vbeta primers and 13 Jbeta primers. This table comes from immunoSEQ multiplex PCR, and its TCRdb copy is limited to in-frame clones, with some not included. The repertoire holds 130,000 to 150,000 clones, roughly 78% seen once, with about 2.9% in the top ten. The sample was PBMCs. The receptor source for this set is a man in his forties in good health and CMV-seropositive.

The chain links TRBV6-1 to TRBJ2-7, with 8 bases aligning to TRBD1. In germline, CDR1 is MNHNS, CDR2 SASEGT. This CDR3 comprises 13 residues. V gave up 3 bases and J gave up 4 bases; unmatched junction bases: 2. CDR3: CASSETGEYEQYF. The CDR3 coding sequence is TGTGCCAGCAGTGAGACAGGGGAGTACGAGCAGTACTTC.

The chain combines TRBV2 with TRBJ2-2; TRBD1 matches 11 bases. V lost 9 bases, J lost 1 base, and 1 base stayed unmatched. Per germline, CDR1 SNHLY and CDR2 FYNNEI. This CDR3 spans 14 amino acids. The CDR3 region is CARGQGVNTGELFF. The CDR3 coding sequence is TGTGCCAGGGGACAGGGGGTGAACACCGGGGAGCTGTTTTTT.

This chain links TRBV29-1 with TRBJ1-1, with unresolved D. The CDR3 covers 12 residues. Per the germline V gene, CDR1 is SQVTM and CDR2 is ANQGSEA. With 0 bases removed from V and 7 bases from J, the gap between germline ends came to 9 bases. CDR3 in amino acids: CSVEEVAVEAFF. CDR3 sequence (DNA): TGCAGCGTTGAAGAGGTAGCAGTTGAAGCTTTCTTT. The complete variable domain, with remaining parts taken from reference TRBV29-1 and TRBJ1-1, reads SAVISQKPSRDICQRGTSLTIQCQVDSQVTMMFWYRQQPGQSLTLIATANQGSEATYESGFVIDKFPISRPNLTFSTLTVSNMSPEDSSIYLCSVEEVAVEAFFGQGTRLTVV.

The chain uses TRBV7-3 and TRBJ1-1; D call uncertain. Trimming removed 5 bases from V and 8 bases from J, with 9 bases in between. Germline V gene sequence: CDR1 SGHTA, CDR2 FQGTGA. The CDR3 runs 11 residues. As DNA, the CDR3 is TGTGCCAGCAGCGCGGGCCAAGAAGCTTTCTTT. This gives the protein CASSAGQEAFF. Full variable domain (rest looked up from reference TRBV7-3 and TRBJ1-1): GAGVSQTPSNKVTEKGKYVELRCDPISGHTALYWYRQSLGQGPEFLIYFQGTGAADDSGLPNDRFFAVRPEGSVSTLKIQRTERGDSAVYLCASSAGQEAFFGQGTRLTVV.